The 24 T cell receptor beta chains below all came from one sample that was sequenced in a study of siplizumab effects on memory and regulatory T cells. TCRdb's table, derived via immunoSEQ multiplex PCR, lists solely in-frame clones and lacks some. The profile shows 100,000 to 110,000 clones, 75% to 95% of them singletons. Sequenced sample: CD4+ T cells sorted from blood. Source of these receptors: a human donor in good health.

This clone occurred a few times. V is TRBV30 and J is TRBJ1-4, with D unresolved. Trimming removed 1 base at V and 3 bases at J, with 12 bases between. This CDR3 is built from 15 residues. Looked up from germline, CDR1 is GTSNPN and CDR2 is SVGIG (reference sequence). The CDR3 DNA reads TGTGCCTGGAGTGCGGGAGTGGGGTCTAATGAAAAACTGTTTTTT. This codes for CAWSAGVGSNEKLFF.

The V call is TRBV2, the J call TRBJ2-5; the match to TRBD1 covers 8 bases. This CDR3 region has 14 residues. In germline, CDR1 is SNHLY, CDR2 FYNNEI. V dropped 1 base and J dropped 4; count of bases not matched to a gene: 2. CDR3 protein: CASSEDRGIETQYF. CDR3 DNA sequence: TGTGCCAGCAGTGAAGACAGGGGGATAGAGACCCAGTACTTC.

V and J are TRBV11-2 and TRBJ2-1, with D possibly TRBD2 on 6 matching bases. This CDR3 is built from 16 residues. Trimming removed 1 base from V and 0 bases from J, with 10 bases in between. The germline V gene has CDR1 SGHAT and CDR2 FQNNGV. The CDR3 DNA is TGTGCCAGCAGCTTAGTGGCGGGGACCTCCTACAATGAGCAGTTCTTC. Translating it yields CASSLVAGTSYNEQFF.

This sequence joins TRBV5-4 and TRBJ1-5; D not resolved. The germline gives CDR1 SGHNT, CDR2 YYREEE (reference sequence). Trimming pared 0 bases from V and 3 bases from J, leaving 10 bases between. The CDR3 has 15 residues. The CDR3: CASSLAEANNQPQHF. CDR3 DNA: TGTGCCAGCAGCTTGGCCGAGGCCAACAATCAGCCCCAGCATTTT.

The V call is TRBV4-3, the J call TRBJ1-6; 7 nucleotides line up with TRBD1. The CDR3 spans 22 residues. V lost 0 bases, J lost 2 bases, and 19 bases stayed unmatched. Germline V gives CDR1 LGHNA, CDR2 YSLEER. The CDR3 region has the DNA TGCGCCAGCAGCCAAGATGGCTTGGCCATGCTAACAGGGGTTCCCTATAATTCACCCCTCCACTTT. As protein: CASSQDGLAMLTGVPYNSPLHF.

CDR3 amino acids: CASSFTGSTNEKLFF. CDR3 sequence (DNA): TGTGCCAGCAGCTTCACCGGATCAACTAATGAAAAACTGTTTTTT. The gene calls are TRBV5-4 and TRBJ1-4; the D is unclear. The V end lost 2 bases, the J end lost 0 bases, and 8 bases lay between the germline ends. CDR1 is SGHNT, CDR2 YYREEE, per germline (reference sequence). CDR3 length: 15 amino acids.

The chain employs TRBV30 and TRBJ1-2; D is unresolved. Germline V lookup: CDR1 GTSNPN, CDR2 SVGIG (reference sequence). The CDR3 sequence is 13 residues long. Trimming cost V 3 bases and J 2 bases, with 10 bases left between them. The DNA for the CDR3 is TGTGCCTGGAGCGGTGGGGAAAACTATGGCTACACCTTC. As protein: CAWSGGENYGYTF.

The V and J genes are TRBV11-2 and TRBJ1-5; D is ambiguous. Germline V gene sequence: CDR1 SGHAT, CDR2 FQNNGV. Trimming removed 0 bases at V and 4 bases at J, with 13 bases between. The CDR3 covers 16 residues. CDR3: CASSLDGGGPNQPQHF. The CDR3 nucleotides are TGTGCCAGCAGCTTAGATGGAGGAGGCCCTAATCAGCCCCAGCATTTT.

V gene TRBV29-1 combines with J gene TRBJ2-3, with D perhaps matching TRBD2 (5 bases). Germline values: CDR1 SQVTM, CDR2 ANQGSEA. This CDR3 has 15 amino acids. V was clipped by 6 bases and J by 0 bases, with 16 bases between them. The CDR3 loop is CSVDGMVKSTDTQYF. In nucleotides, the CDR3 is TGCAGCGTCGACGGGATGGTAAAAAGCACAGATACGCAGTATTTT.

V gene TRBV7-8 combines with J gene TRBJ2-7; unclear D gene. With 5 bases removed from V and 3 bases from J, the gap between germline ends came to 11 bases. Per the germline V gene, CDR1 is SGHVS and CDR2 is FQNEAQ. This CDR3 is built from 13 residues. The DNA for the CDR3 is TGTGCCAGCAGCCAGAGGACGGGCTACGAGCAGTACTTC. It specifies CASSQRTGYEQYF.

To note about this clone: The junction shows a germline mismatch at one end, possibly a read error. Other DNA sequences of this sample code for an identical CDR3. The chain has TRBV5-1 and TRBJ2-1; 11 nucleotides line up with TRBD2. The CDR3 runs to 17 residues. CDR1 and CDR2 (germline): SGHRS, YFSETQ. In DNA form, the CDR3 reads TGCGCCAGCAGCATAAATACCGGGACTAGCGGAAACAACGAGCAGTTCTTC. This codes for CASSINTGTSGNNEQFF.

The V call is TRBV7-2, the J call TRBJ2-1; the match to TRBD2 covers 7 bases. V gave up 1 base and J gave up 12 bases; unmatched junction bases: 12. Looked up from germline, CDR1 is SGHTA and CDR2 is FQGNSA. The CDR3 spans 15 residues. The CDR3 sequence: CASSLDFGSGAPQFF. CDR3 bases: TGTGCCAGCAGCTTAGACTTCGGGAGCGGGGCTCCGCAGTTCTTC. Full variable domain (missing parts from reference TRBV7-2 and TRBJ2-1): GAGVSQSPSNKVTEKGKDVELRCDPISGHTALYWYRQSLGQGLEFLIYFQGNSAPDKSGLPSDRFSAERTGGSVSTLTIQRTQQEDSAVYLCASSLDFGSGAPQFFGPGTRLTVL.

The chain recombines TRBV6-5 with TRBJ1-2; 7 nucleotides align to TRBD1. This CDR3 has 13 residues. Per germline, CDR1 MNHEY and CDR2 SVGAGI. The J segment lost 8 bases and the V segment lost 4 bases, leaving 7 bases of the junction unmatched. The CDR3 region has the DNA TGTGCCAGCAGTTTACAGGGGACCGGGGGCTACACCTTC. This gives the protein CASSLQGTGGYTF.

This chain joins TRBV5-1 and TRBJ2-5, with 9 positions matching TRBD2. Germline loops: CDR1 SGHRS, CDR2 YFSETQ. The CDR3 runs 17 residues. Germline trimming cut 5 bases from V and 3 bases from J; bases unmatched to any gene: 14. The CDR3 DNA reads TGCGCCAGCAGGCCCTTCCGTAGCGGGGGACGAGAAGAGACCCAGTACTTC. The encoded protein is CASRPFRSGGREETQYF.

DNA of the CDR3: TGTGCCAGCAGTTACACCGCCGGCGGGGCCCAGTACTTC. This sequence encodes CASSYTAGGAQYF. The chain combines TRBV6-5 with TRBJ2-5; TRBD2 might be the D (6 bases). Germline assignment: CDR1 MNHEY and CDR2 SVGAGI. The CDR3 totals 13 residues. Trimming removed 2 bases at V and 9 bases at J, with 13 bases between.

This chain joins TRBV4-1 and TRBJ1-2; a weak D match, TRBD1 (5 bases). Trimming shortened V by 4 bases and J by 8 bases, and 14 bases separated the two germline ends. CDR1 and CDR2 from the germline V gene are MGHRA and YSYEKL. The CDR3 totals 13 residues. CDR3 DNA: TGCGCCAGCAGCCCCTGGTTGGGGCGCGGCTACACCTTC. Translated, it gives CASSPWLGRGYTF.

The rearrangement links TRBV4-3 to TRBJ1-1; D remains ambiguous. Germline CDR1 LGHNA, CDR2 YSLEER. V gave up 0 bases and J gave up 1 base, with 9 bases separating them. This CDR3 has 15 amino acids. The CDR3 bases are TGCGCCAGCAGCCAAGAGCCCTTTACGAACACTGAAGCTTTCTTT. Its protein product is CASSQEPFTNTEAFF.

Worth noting for this clone: The same CDR3 arises from other DNA sequences in this sample as well. V is TRBV20-1 and J is TRBJ2-5; D is unclear. V shed 1 base and J shed 5 bases, with 5 bases lying between them. The CDR3 is made up of 11 amino acids. The V gene's germline CDR1 is DFQATT and CDR2 SNEGSKA (reference sequence). CDR3 DNA: TGCAGTGCTAGAGCTGGGGAGACCCAGTACTTC. It encodes CSARAGETQYF.

The V gene is TRBV5-6, the J gene TRBJ1-1; 7 bases match TRBD1. CDR3 length: 18 amino acids. Germline lookup yields CDR1 SGHDT and CDR2 YYEEEE. Unmatched junction bases numbered 11, after V lost 0 bases and J lost 0 bases. The CDR3 reads CASSLAQGGRYMNTEAFF. CDR3 nucleotide sequence: TGTGCCAGCAGCTTGGCCCAGGGGGGGAGATACATGAACACTGAAGCTTTCTTT.

The DNA for the CDR3 is TGTGCTAGTGCCCTCATCGGGCGGCACTACGAGCAGTACTTC. Translating gives CASALIGRHYEQYF. The rearrangement links TRBV12-5 to TRBJ2-7, with D hard to call. V lost 7 bases to trimming and J lost 3 bases, with 16 bases between them. The CDR3 is made up of 14 amino acids. The V gene's germline CDR1 is LGHNT and CDR2 FRNRAP.

The chain links TRBV7-6 to TRBJ2-2, with TRBD2 identical over 11 bases. Trimming removed 6 bases from V and 5 bases from J; junction bases left unmatched: 5. Germline loops: CDR1 SGHVS, CDR2 FNYEAQ. The CDR3 covers 15 residues. The CDR3 bases are TGTGCCAGCAGTAGCGGGGGGGCCCGAACCGGGGAGCTGTTTTTT. Encoded protein: CASSSGGARTGELFF.

About this clone itself: Germline is not matched at one junction end, which may reflect a read error. V and J are TRBV4-2 and TRBJ1-2; D might be TRBD1 (5 bases). From germline, CDR1 is LGHNA and CDR2 YNFKEQ. The CDR3 spans 13 residues. In DNA form, the CDR3 reads TGTGCCAGCAGCCCGGGTCCCGGGACGGCTTCGTCCTTC. Protein: CASSPGPGTASSF.

In regard to this clone: Other nucleotide sequences from this sample produce the same CDR3. V and J are TRBV11-3 and TRBJ2-5; D is uncertain. Germline CDR1 reads SGHNT; CDR2 reads YENEEA. The CDR3 is 13 residues long. Trimming took off 1 base at V and 1 base at J, with 4 bases between the two ends. This CDR3 is CASSLGVQETQYF. Written as DNA, the CDR3 is TGTGCCAGCAGCTTAGGCGTCCAAGAGACCCAGTACTTC.

The rearrangement joins TRBV9 to TRBJ2-3; weak D call: TRBD2 (5 bases). The germline V and J ends were trimmed by 0 bases and 1 base, with 9 bases remaining between them. Germline V CDR1 and CDR2: SGDLS, YYNGEE. The CDR3 sequence is 15 residues long. The CDR3 DNA reads TGTGCCAGCAGCGTAGATAACGGGGGCACAGATACGCAGTATTTT. Translating gives CASSVDNGGTDTQYF.